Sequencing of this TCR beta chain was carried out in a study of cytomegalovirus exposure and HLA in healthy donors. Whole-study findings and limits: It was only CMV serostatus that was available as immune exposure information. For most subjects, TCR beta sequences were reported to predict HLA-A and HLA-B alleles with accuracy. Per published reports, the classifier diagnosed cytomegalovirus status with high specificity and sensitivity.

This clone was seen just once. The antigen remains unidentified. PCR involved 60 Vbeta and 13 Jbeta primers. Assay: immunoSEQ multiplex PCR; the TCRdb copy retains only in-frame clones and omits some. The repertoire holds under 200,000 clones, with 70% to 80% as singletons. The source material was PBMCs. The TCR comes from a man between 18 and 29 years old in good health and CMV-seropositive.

The CDR3 DNA sequence: TGCGCCAGCAGCCAAGATGGGCGGGAGGGCCTTAATGAGCAGTTCTTC. Translation: CASSQDGREGLNEQFF. The gene calls are TRBV4-1 and TRBJ2-1; 9 bases agree with TRBD2. From germline, CDR1 is MGHRA and CDR2 YSYEKL. Trimming at V came to 0 bases and at J to 7 bases, leaving 7 bases not matched to a gene. The CDR3 has 16 amino acids.